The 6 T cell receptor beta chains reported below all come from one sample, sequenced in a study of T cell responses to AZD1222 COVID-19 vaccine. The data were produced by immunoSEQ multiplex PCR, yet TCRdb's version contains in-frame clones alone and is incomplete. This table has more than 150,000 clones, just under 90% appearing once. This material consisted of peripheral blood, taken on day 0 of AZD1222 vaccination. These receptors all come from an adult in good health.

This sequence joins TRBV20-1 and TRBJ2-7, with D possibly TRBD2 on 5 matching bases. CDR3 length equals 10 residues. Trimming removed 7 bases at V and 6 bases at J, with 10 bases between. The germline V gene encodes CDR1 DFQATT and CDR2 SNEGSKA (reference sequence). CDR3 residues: CSVPGIEQYF. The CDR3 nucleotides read TGCAGTGTTCCCGGGATCGAGCAGTACTTC.

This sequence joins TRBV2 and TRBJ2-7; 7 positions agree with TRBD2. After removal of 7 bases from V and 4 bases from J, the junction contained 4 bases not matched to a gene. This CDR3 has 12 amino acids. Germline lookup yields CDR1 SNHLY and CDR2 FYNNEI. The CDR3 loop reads CASNRGGYEQYF. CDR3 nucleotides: TGTGCCAGCAATCGGGGAGGGTACGAGCAGTACTTC.

The CDR3 sequence is CASSTTGQHSYTF. The CDR3, as DNA: TGTGCCAGCAGTACGACAGGGCAGCACAGCTACACCTTC. V and J are TRBV28 and TRBJ1-2, with 7 bases that match TRBD1. V was pared by 5 bases and J by 9 bases, with 9 bases of the junction left unmatched. Germline V gene lookup returns CDR1 MDHEN and CDR2 SYDVKM. The CDR3 spans 13 residues.

This chain's CDR3 is CASSLSSMLYEQYF. DNA of the CDR3: TGTGCCAGCAGTTTATCGAGCATGTTATACGAGCAGTACTTC. The rearrangement links TRBV27 to TRBJ2-7; D gene ambiguous. CDR1 MNHEY and CDR2 SMNVEV come from the germline V gene (reference sequence). This CDR3 comprises 14 residues. V gave up 0 bases and J gave up 4 bases, with 10 bases separating them.

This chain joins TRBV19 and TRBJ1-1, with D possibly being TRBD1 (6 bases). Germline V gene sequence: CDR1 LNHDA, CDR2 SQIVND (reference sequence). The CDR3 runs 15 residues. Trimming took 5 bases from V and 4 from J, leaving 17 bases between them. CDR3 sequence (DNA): TGTGCCAGTAGTGCCTACAGGGAGTATGTCACTGAAGCTTTCTTT. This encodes CASSAYREYVTEAFF. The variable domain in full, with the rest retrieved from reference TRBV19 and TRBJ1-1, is DGGITQSPKYLFRKEGQNVTLSCEQNLNHDAMYWYRQDPGQGLRLIYYSQIVNDFQKGDIAEGYSVSREKKESFPLTVTSAQKNPTAFYLCASSAYREYVTEAFFGQGTRLTVV.

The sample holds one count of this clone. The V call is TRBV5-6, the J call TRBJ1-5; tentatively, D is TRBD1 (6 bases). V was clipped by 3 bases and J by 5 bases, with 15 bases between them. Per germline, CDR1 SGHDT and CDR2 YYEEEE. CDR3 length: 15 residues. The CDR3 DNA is TGTGCCAGCAGCTCCCCGCGGGACAAGGATCAGCCCCAGCATTTT. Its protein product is CASSSPRDKDQPQHF.